This TCR beta chain is drawn from a study of blood T cells in healthy people across ages. The authors ran a second PCR of about 7 to 11 cycles using a sample-barcoded 5' primer and a J-beta primer mix. MiXCR, run by TCRdb on the 5' RACE reads, gives a single entry per CDR3 protein. The sample lists some 900,000 distinct CDR3 sequences, around 46% occurring once. This CDR3 comprises 14 residues. Germline V lookup: CDR1 LGHDT, CDR2 YNNKEL (reference sequence). V lost 5 bases, J lost 0 bases, and 8 bases lay in between. This sequence joins TRBV3-1 and TRBJ1-5, with TRBD1 as a possible D gene (6 bases). The receptor comes from a man between 25 and 39 years old in good health. Sequencing was done on a sample of blood. The CDR3 loop is CASSGTLSNQPQHF. The CDR3 coding sequence is TGTGCCAGCAGCGGGACACTTAGCAATCAGCCCCAGCATTTT.